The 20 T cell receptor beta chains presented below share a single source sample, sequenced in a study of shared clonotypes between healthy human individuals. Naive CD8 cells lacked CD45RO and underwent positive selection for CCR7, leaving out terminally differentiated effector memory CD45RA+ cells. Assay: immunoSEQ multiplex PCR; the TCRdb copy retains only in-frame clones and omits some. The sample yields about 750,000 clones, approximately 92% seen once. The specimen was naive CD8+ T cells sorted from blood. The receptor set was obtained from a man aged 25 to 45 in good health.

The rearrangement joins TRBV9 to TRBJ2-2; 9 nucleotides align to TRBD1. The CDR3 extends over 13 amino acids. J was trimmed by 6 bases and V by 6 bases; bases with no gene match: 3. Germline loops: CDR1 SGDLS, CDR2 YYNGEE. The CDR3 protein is CASNTGGPGELFF. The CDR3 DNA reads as TGTGCCAGCAACACAGGGGGCCCCGGGGAGCTGTTTTTT.

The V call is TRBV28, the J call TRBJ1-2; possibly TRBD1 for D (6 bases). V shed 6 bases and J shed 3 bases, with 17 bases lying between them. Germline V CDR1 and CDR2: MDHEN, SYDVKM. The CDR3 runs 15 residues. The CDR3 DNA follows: TGTGCCAGCAGCTTGTTCAGGGGTAAGGACTATGGCTACACCTTC. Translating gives CASSLFRGKDYGYTF.

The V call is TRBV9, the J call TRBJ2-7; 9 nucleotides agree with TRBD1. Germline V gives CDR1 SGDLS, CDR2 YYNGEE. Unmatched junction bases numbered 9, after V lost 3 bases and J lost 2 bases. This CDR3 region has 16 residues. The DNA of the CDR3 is TGTGCCAGCAGCGCCAAGCCGGGACAGGGTCCCTACGAGCAGTACTTC. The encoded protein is CASSAKPGQGPYEQYF.

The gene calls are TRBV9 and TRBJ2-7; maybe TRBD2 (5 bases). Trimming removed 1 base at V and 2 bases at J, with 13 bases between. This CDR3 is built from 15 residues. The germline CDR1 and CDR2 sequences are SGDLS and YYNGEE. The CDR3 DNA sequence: TGTGCCAGCAGCGTATGGGAGCAGTGCCCCTACGAGCAGTACTTC. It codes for CASSVWEQCPYEQYF.

The CDR3 nucleotides read TGTGCCAGCAGCTTGAGGACGGGAGGCAATCAGCCCCAGCATTTT. This codes for CASSLRTGGNQPQHF. The chain recombines TRBV7-8 with TRBJ1-5; D gene ambiguous. This CDR3 contains 15 residues. V was shortened by 3 bases and J by 2 bases, with 11 bases between the two germline ends. Germline V gives CDR1 SGHVS, CDR2 FQNEAQ.

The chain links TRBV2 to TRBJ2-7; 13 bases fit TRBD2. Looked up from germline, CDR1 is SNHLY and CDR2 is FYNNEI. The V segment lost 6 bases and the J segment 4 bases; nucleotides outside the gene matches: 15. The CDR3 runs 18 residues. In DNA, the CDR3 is TGTGCCAGCAGAGGACTAGCGGGAGTCGAAGGGGTCCCATACGAGCAGTACTTC. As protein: CASRGLAGVEGVPYEQYF.

In DNA form, the CDR3 reads TGTGCCAGCAGCTTCGGCCAGGGGGAATCCGAGCAGTACTTC. This sequence encodes CASSFGQGESEQYF. The V and J genes are TRBV5-6 and TRBJ2-7; 7 nucleotides agree with TRBD1. V was pared by 2 bases and J by 6 bases, with 8 bases of the junction left unmatched. This CDR3 spans 14 amino acids. CDR1 and CDR2 from the germline V gene are SGHDT and YYEEEE.

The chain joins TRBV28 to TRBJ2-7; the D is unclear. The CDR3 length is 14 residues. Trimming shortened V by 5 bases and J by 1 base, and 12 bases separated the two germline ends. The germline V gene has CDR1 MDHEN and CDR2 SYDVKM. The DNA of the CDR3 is TGTGCCAGCAGTCCGCTCCCTGGTTCCTACGAGCAGTACTTC. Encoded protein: CASSPLPGSYEQYF. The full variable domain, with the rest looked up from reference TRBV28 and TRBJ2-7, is DVKVTQSSRYLVKRTGEKVFLECVQDMDHENMFWYRQDPGLGLRLIYFSYDVKMKEKGDIPEGYSVSREKKERFSLILESASTNQTSMYLCASSPLPGSYEQYFGPGTRLTVT.

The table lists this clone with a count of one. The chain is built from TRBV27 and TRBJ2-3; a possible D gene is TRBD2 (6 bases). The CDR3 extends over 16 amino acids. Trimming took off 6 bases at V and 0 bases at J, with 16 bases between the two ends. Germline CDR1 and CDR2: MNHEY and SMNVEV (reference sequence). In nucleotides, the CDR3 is TGTGCCAGCAGGTTAGCGGCCGCCACTAGCACAGATACGCAGTATTTT. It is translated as CASRLAAATSTDTQYF.

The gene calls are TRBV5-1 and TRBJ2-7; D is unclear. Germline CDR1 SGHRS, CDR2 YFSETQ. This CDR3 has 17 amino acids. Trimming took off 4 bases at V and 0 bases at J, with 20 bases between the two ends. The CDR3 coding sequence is TGCGCCAGCAGCGGGTTTAGTTCTGGGTCTAACTCCTACGAGCAGTACTTC. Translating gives CASSGFSSGSNSYEQYF.

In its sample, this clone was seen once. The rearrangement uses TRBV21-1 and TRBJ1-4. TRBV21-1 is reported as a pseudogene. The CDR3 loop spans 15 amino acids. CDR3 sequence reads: CASSNESRKVEKLFF. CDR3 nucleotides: TGTGCCAGCAGCAATGAGTCACGTAAGGTTGAAAAACTGTTTTTT.

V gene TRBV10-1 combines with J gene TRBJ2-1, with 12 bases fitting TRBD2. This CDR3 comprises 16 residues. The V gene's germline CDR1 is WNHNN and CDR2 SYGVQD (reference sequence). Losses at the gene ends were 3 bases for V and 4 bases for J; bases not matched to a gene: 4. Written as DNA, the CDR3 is TGCGCCAGCAGTGAACTAGCGGGAGGCCTATACAATGAGCAGTTCTTC. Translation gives CASSELAGGLYNEQFF.

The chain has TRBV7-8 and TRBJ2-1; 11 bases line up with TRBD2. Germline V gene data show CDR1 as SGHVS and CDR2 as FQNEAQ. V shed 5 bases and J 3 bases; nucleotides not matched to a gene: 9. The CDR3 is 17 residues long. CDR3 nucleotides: TGTGCCAGCAGCGTAGGTCCGGGACTAGCGGACTACAATGAGCAGTTCTTC. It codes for CASSVGPGLADYNEQFF.

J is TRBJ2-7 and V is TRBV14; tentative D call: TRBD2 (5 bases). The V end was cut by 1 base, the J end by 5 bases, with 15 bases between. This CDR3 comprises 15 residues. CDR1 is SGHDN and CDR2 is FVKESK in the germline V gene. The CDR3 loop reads CASSQVFGGPNEQYF. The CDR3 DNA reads TGTGCCAGCAGCCAAGTATTTGGCGGGCCGAACGAGCAGTACTTC. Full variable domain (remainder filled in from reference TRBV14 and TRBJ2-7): EAGVTQFPSHSVIEKGQTVTLRCDPISGHDNLYWYRRVMGKEIKFLLHFVKESKQDESGMPNNRFLAERTGGTYSTLKVQPAELEDSGVYFCASSQVFGGPNEQYFGPGTRLTVT.

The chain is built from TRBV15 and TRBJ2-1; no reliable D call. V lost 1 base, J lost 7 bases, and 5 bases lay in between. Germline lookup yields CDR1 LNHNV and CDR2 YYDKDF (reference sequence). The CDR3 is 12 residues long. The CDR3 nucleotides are TGTGCCACCAGCAGAGGATGGAATGAGCAGTTCTTC. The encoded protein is CATSRGWNEQFF. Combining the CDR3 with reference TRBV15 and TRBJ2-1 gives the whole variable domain DAMVIQNPRYQVTQFGKPVTLSCSQTLNHNVMYWYQQKSSQAPKLLFHYYDKDFNNEADTPDNFQSRRPNTSFCFLDIRSPGLGDTAMYLCATSRGWNEQFFGPGTRLTVL.

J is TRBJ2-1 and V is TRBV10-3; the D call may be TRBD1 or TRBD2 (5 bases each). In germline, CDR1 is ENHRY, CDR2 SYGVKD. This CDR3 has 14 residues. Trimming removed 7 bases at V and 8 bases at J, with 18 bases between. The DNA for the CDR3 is TGTGCCATCACCGACAGTAAAAGTAGCGATGAGCAGTTCTTC. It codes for CAITDSKSSDEQFF.

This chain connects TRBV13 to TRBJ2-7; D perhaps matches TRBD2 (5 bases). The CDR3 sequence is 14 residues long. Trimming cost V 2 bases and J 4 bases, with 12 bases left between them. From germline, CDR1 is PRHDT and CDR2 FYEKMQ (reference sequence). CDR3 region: CASSLSGSTYEQYF. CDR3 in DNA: TGTGCCAGCAGCTTATCGGGGAGTACATACGAGCAGTACTTC.

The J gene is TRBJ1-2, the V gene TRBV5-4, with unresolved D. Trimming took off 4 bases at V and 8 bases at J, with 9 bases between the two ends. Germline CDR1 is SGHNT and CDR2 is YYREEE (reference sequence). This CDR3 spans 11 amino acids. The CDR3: CASSLLGGYTF. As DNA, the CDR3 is TGTGCCAGCAGCCTGCTTGGCGGCTACACCTTC.

The CDR3 DNA sequence: TGTGCCACCAGCAGTCGGAAGGAGGCCTACGAGCAGTACTTC. Its protein product is CATSSRKEAYEQYF. This sequence joins TRBV15 and TRBJ2-7, with D possibly matching TRBD2 (5 bases). The V end lost 3 bases, the J end lost 2 bases, and 11 bases lay between the germline ends. This CDR3 region has 14 residues. CDR1 and CDR2 (germline): LNHNV, YYDKDF (reference sequence).

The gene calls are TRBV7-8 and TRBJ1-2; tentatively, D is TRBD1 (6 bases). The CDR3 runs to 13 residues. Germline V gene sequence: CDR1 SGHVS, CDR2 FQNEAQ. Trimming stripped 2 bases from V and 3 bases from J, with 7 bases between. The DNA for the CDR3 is TGTGCCAGCAGCTTACAGGGGTACTATGGCTACACCTTC. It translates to CASSLQGYYGYTF.